The 25 T cell receptor beta chains listed next were all sequenced from one sample in a study of blood T cell dynamics during melanoma immunotherapy. Regarding time point: pre-treatment baseline. Data came from immunoSEQ multiplex PCR; TCRdb stores just in-frame clones and leaves some out. Of 6,000 or so clones in the sample, just over 85% are singletons; the top ten hold about 2%. The sequencing used blood, collected from a patient treated with checkpoint blockade. Every receptor here comes from a human donor with melanoma.

The chain has TRBV2 and TRBJ1-1, with a weak D call TRBD1 (5 bases). The germline V gene has CDR1 SNHLY and CDR2 FYNNEI. The CDR3 spans 14 residues. Trimming removed 7 bases at V and 4 bases at J, with 16 bases between. The CDR3 sequence: CASTVGGWGTEAFF. Written as DNA, the CDR3 is TGTGCCAGCACGGTGGGGGGGTGGGGCACTGAAGCTTTCTTT.

This chain links TRBV7-3 with TRBJ2-1, with 10 nucleotides matching TRBD1. The CDR3 loop spans 14 amino acids. Losses at the gene ends were 4 bases for V and 6 bases for J; bases not matched to a gene: 3. Germline CDR1 reads SGHTA; CDR2 reads FQGTGA. The CDR3 nucleotides read TGTGCCAGCAGCTCGGGACAGGGGACCAATGAGCAGTTCTTC. Its protein product is CASSSGQGTNEQFF.

This chain uses TRBV12-5 with TRBJ1-6; D remains unclear. This CDR3 comprises 14 residues. V was clipped by 7 bases and J by 7 bases, with 14 bases between them. The germline gives CDR1 LGHNT, CDR2 FRNRAP. CDR3 nucleotide sequence: TGTGCTAGTGCCACCGGGATCGAGAATTCACCCCTCCACTTT. Amino acid sequence: CASATGIENSPLHF. The full variable domain, rest sourced from reference TRBV12-5 and TRBJ1-6, is DARVTQTPRHKVTEMGQEVTMRCQPILGHNTVFWYRQTMMQGLELLAYFRNRAPLDDSGMPKDRFSAEMPDATLATLKIQPSEPRDSAVYFCASATGIENSPLHFGNGTRLTVT.

The genes are TRBV6-4 and TRBJ2-2; no clear D. From germline, CDR1 is MRHNA and CDR2 SNTAGT. CDR3 size: 13 residues. V dropped 0 bases and J dropped 3 bases, with 2 bases sitting between them. CDR3: CASSDSDTGELFF. The CDR3 DNA is TGTGCCAGCAGTGACTCAGACACCGGGGAGCTGTTTTTT.

The chain combines TRBV5-8 with TRBJ2-1; 9 bases are a match to TRBD2. The junction had 4 bases not matched to a gene; V was cut back by 2 bases and J by 7 bases. The length of the CDR3 is 14 residues. The germline gives CDR1 SGHTS, CDR2 YDEGEE. The CDR3 DNA sequence: TGTGCCAGCAGCTTCCGACTAGCGGTGAATGAGCAGTTCTTC. It specifies CASSFRLAVNEQFF.

The V gene is TRBV15, the J gene TRBJ1-2, with D hard to call. V lost 3 bases and J lost 8, with 13 bases in between. Germline V gene data show CDR1 as LNHNV and CDR2 as YYDKDF (reference sequence). This CDR3 has 13 amino acids. The CDR3 sequence: CATSRGLFRGYTF. The DNA of the CDR3 is TGTGCCACCAGCAGGGGTCTTTTTCGAGGCTACACCTTC.

For the CDR3, the DNA is TGTGCCAGCACTAATAGGGCAGGGGGGGAGACCCAGTACTTC. It specifies CASTNRAGGETQYF. The rearrangement uses TRBV7-2 and TRBJ2-5, with D possibly TRBD1 on 7 matching bases. This CDR3 has 14 residues. Trimming shortened V by 7 bases and J by 5 bases, and 17 bases separated the two germline ends. Per germline, CDR1 SGHTA and CDR2 FQGNSA. The entire variable domain, with the rest obtained from reference TRBV7-2 and TRBJ2-5, is as follows: GAGVSQSPSNKVTEKGKDVELRCDPISGHTALYWYRQSLGQGLEFLIYFQGNSAPDKSGLPSDRFSAERTGGSVSTLTIQRTQQEDSAVYLCASTNRAGGETQYFGPGTRLLVL.

The chain uses TRBV11-1 and TRBJ1-2; weak D call: TRBD1 (6 bases). V lost 5 bases and J lost 4, with 14 bases in between. The CDR3 loop spans 14 amino acids. CDR1 is SGHAT and CDR2 is FQDESV in the germline V gene (reference sequence). The CDR3 reads CASSQLQGIYGYTF. CDR3 nucleotides: TGTGCCAGCAGCCAATTACAGGGAATCTATGGCTACACCTTC.

The chain couples TRBV2 to TRBJ1-1; the D gene is possibly TRBD1 (6 bases). Germline CDR1 and CDR2: SNHLY and FYNNEI. The CDR3 extends over 14 amino acids. Trimming shortened V by 4 bases and J by 5 bases, and 14 bases separated the two germline ends. CDR3: CASSGRTGRTEAFF. Here the CDR3 DNA reads TGTGCCAGCAGTGGGAGAACAGGGAGAACTGAAGCTTTCTTT.

The chain has TRBV19 and TRBJ1-1; D gene unclear. Germline V CDR1 and CDR2: LNHDA, SQIVND (reference sequence). V lost 7 bases and J 5 bases, leaving 14 bases between the germline ends. This CDR3 has 13 amino acids. In nucleotides, the CDR3 is TGTGCCAGTAAGGGCCGTCCCGGGACTGAAGCTTTCTTT. This translates into CASKGRPGTEAFF. Full variable domain (remainder filled in from reference TRBV19 and TRBJ1-1): DGGITQSPKYLFRKEGQNVTLSCEQNLNHDAMYWYRQDPGQGLRLIYYSQIVNDFQKGDIAEGYSVSREKKESFPLTVTSAQKNPTAFYLCASKGRPGTEAFFGQGTRLTVV.

This chain links TRBV19 with TRBJ1-4; no clear D gene. V lost 3 bases to trimming and J lost 11 bases, with 16 bases between them. Germline V gene lookup returns CDR1 LNHDA and CDR2 SQIVND (reference sequence). The CDR3 loop spans 14 amino acids. The DNA for the CDR3 is TGTGCCAGTAGTATCCGAAACCTATCGGGGAAACTGTTTTTT. Its translation: CASSIRNLSGKLFF.

The chain employs TRBV2 and TRBJ1-1, with no clear D. V was pared by 6 bases and J by 11 bases, with 22 bases between. Germline CDR1 is SNHLY and CDR2 is FYNNEI. The CDR3 has 14 amino acids. Written as DNA, the CDR3 is TGTGCCAGCAGGGGCCCCTGGACGTTATTGGAGGCTTTCTTT. It is translated as CASRGPWTLLEAFF.

The genes are TRBV15 and TRBJ2-5; 9 bases map to TRBD2. Germline V gene lookup returns CDR1 LNHNV and CDR2 YYDKDF (reference sequence). CDR3 length: 15 amino acids. Trimming cost V 0 bases and J 5 bases; bases outside gene matches: 4. The CDR3 DNA reads TGTGCCACCAGCAGAGATGTGGCGGGGGGGGAGACCCAGTACTTC. Its protein is CATSRDVAGGETQYF.

The rearrangement uses TRBV5-4 and TRBJ1-4; 9 bases are a match to TRBD1. V lost 3 bases, J lost 8 bases, and 8 bases stayed unmatched. Germline lookup yields CDR1 SGHNT and CDR2 YYREEE (reference sequence). This CDR3 is 15 amino acids long. The CDR3 protein is CASSSEPGQGEKLFF. CDR3 sequence (DNA): TGTGCCAGCAGCTCAGAACCCGGACAGGGGGAAAAACTGTTTTTT. Variable domain in full (rest from reference TRBV5-4 and TRBJ1-4): ETGVTQSPTHLIKTRGQQVTLRCSSQSGHNTVSWYQQALGQGPQFIFQYYREEENGRGNFPPRFSGLQFPNYSSELNVNALELDDSALYLCASSSEPGQGEKLFFGSGTQLSVL.

The chain recombines TRBV5-1 with TRBJ1-2; 9 positions agree with TRBD1. V was clipped by 3 bases and J by 7 bases; unmatched bases: 10. This CDR3 is 15 amino acids long. The germline V gene encodes CDR1 SGHRS and CDR2 YFSETQ. The CDR3 spells CASSSRQGGAGGYTF. The CDR3 DNA reads TGCGCCAGCAGCTCCCGACAGGGGGGCGCCGGTGGCTACACCTTC. Complete variable domain (other parts from reference TRBV5-1 and TRBJ1-2): KAGVTQTPRYLIKTRGQQVTLSCSPISGHRSVSWYQQTPGQGLQFLFEYFSETQRNKGNFPGRFSGRQFSNSRSEMNVSTLELGDSALYLCASSSRQGGAGGYTFGSGTRLTVV.

The chain joins TRBV9 to TRBJ2-5; 8 bases are shared with TRBD1. The V gene end was trimmed by 6 bases and the J gene end by 4 bases; junction bases not matched to a gene: 2. CDR3 length: 12 amino acids. Germline V gives CDR1 SGDLS, CDR2 YYNGEE. The CDR3 nucleotides read TGTGCCAGCAACAGGGGGTCAGAGACCCAGTACTTC. It specifies CASNRGSETQYF.

This chain uses TRBV2 with TRBJ1-4; 9 bases are a match to TRBD1. V shed 6 bases, J shed 2 bases, and the junction held 4 bases outside the gene matches. This CDR3 region has 15 residues. Germline CDR1 reads SNHLY; CDR2 reads FYNNEI. CDR3 amino acids: CASRRTGVTNEKLFF. In DNA form, the CDR3 reads TGTGCCAGCAGGAGGACAGGGGTGACTAATGAAAAACTGTTTTTT.

V usage is TRBV20-1 and J usage is TRBJ1-2; D gene ambiguous. Germline loops: CDR1 DFQATT, CDR2 SNEGSKA (reference sequence). CDR3 length equals 11 residues. V gave up 2 bases and J gave up 5 bases, with 6 bases separating them. The CDR3 sequence is CSARRRYGYTF. CDR3 nucleotides: TGCAGTGCTAGACGGAGATATGGCTACACCTTC.

The rearrangement uses TRBV6-5 and TRBJ1-3; 9 bases are a match to TRBD1. The CDR3 is 14 residues long. Germline CDR1 is MNHEY and CDR2 is SVGAGI. J was trimmed by 7 bases and V by 6 bases; bases with no gene match: 7. The CDR3 spells CASRGTGTGNTIYF. For the CDR3, the DNA is TGTGCCAGCAGAGGGACAGGGACCGGGAACACCATATATTTT.

The V and J genes are TRBV2 and TRBJ1-3; D gene ambiguous. V lost 4 bases to trimming and J lost 0 bases, with 10 bases between them. CDR1 is SNHLY and CDR2 is FYNNEI in the germline V gene. This CDR3 is 15 amino acids long. The CDR3 loop reads CASSVIRDSGNTIYF. CDR3 DNA sequence: TGTGCCAGCAGTGTAATAAGGGACTCTGGAAACACCATATATTTT. Together with reference TRBV2 and TRBJ1-3, the CDR3 gives the full variable domain: EPEVTQTPSHQVTQMGQEVILRCVPISNHLYFYWYRQILGQKVEFLVSFYNNEISEKSEIFDDQFSVERPDGSNFTLKIRSTKLEDSAMYFCASSVIRDSGNTIYFGEGSWLTVV.

This sequence joins TRBV5-1 and TRBJ1-5; D is undetermined. The germline V and J ends were trimmed by 0 bases and 6 bases, with 13 bases remaining between them. CDR3 length: 15 residues. CDR1 is SGHRS and CDR2 is YFSETQ in the germline V gene. CDR3 DNA: TGCGCCAGCAGCTTGGAGGGAGCGGCGGGTCAGCCCCAGCATTTT. This translates into CASSLEGAAGQPQHF.

This chain joins TRBV11-3 and TRBJ2-7; 9 bases are shared with TRBD1. Germline CDR1 reads SGHNT; CDR2 reads YENEEA. The CDR3 consists of 15 residues. Losses at the gene ends were 5 bases for V and 5 bases for J; bases not matched to a gene: 10. The CDR3: CASSPRTGAIDEQYF. The CDR3 coding sequence is TGTGCCAGCAGCCCACGGACAGGGGCTATCGACGAGCAGTACTTC.

This chain links TRBV14 with TRBJ1-6, with unresolved D. The CDR3 extends over 14 amino acids. Trimming left V 6 bases short and J 7 bases short, with 13 bases between. The V gene's germline CDR1 is SGHDN and CDR2 FVKESK. The CDR3 reads CASRRGLTNSPLHF. CDR3 nucleotide sequence: TGTGCCAGCAGGCGCGGACTAACCAATTCACCCCTCCACTTT.

V usage is TRBV6-1 and J usage is TRBJ2-5; D call uncertain. CDR1 is MNHNS, CDR2 SASEGT, per germline. V lost 4 bases and J 7 bases, leaving 7 bases between the germline ends. CDR3 length: 11 amino acids. This CDR3 is CASSGIGTQYF. DNA for the CDR3: TGTGCCAGCAGTGGGATCGGGACCCAGTACTTC.

The chain combines TRBV30 with TRBJ1-3; no clear D. V lost 0 bases and J 4 bases, leaving 13 bases between the germline ends. The CDR3 totals 15 residues. Germline CDR1 reads GTSNPN; CDR2 reads SVGIG (reference sequence). The CDR3 here is CAWSVRGGLGNTIYF. The CDR3 region has the DNA TGTGCCTGGAGTGTACGGGGAGGGTTAGGAAACACCATATATTTT.